This T cell receptor beta chain was recorded in a study of T cells in Graves' hyperthyroidism and ophthalmopathy. PBMCs were collected from an approximately 9.3 ml volume of fresh peripheral blood. Regarding this clonotype: Antigen unknown.

The CDR3 is made up of 15 amino acids. J gave up 7 bases and V 2 bases, and 11 bases lay outside the gene matches. The germline CDR1 and CDR2 sequences are SGHDT and YYEEEE. TCR beta CDR3 region amplification was performed from RNA transcripts. First-round RT-PCR targeting the TCR CDR3 was performed with the HTBI primer set. TCRdb analysed the multiplex PCR reads with MiXCR anew, one entry per CDR3 protein. Here the sample spans around 340,000 distinct CDR3 sequences, around a sixth being singletons. Study-wide results and limits: Using 13 V-J features, a model discriminated ophthalmopathy from stable hyperthyroidism. Most thyroid clonotypes that were expanded above 0.001 also turned up in blood.

This clonotype was obtained from a woman in her fifties or sixties with Graves' hyperthyroidism. The chain uses TRBV5-6 and TRBJ2-7; 8 bases line up with TRBD1. Sample: blood. For the CDR3, the DNA is TGTGCCAGCAGCTTTCCTGCAGGGGGCGCGGAGGAGCAGTACTTC. The encoded protein is CASSFPAGGAEEQYF.